Shown below are 21 T cell receptor beta chains from a single sample sequenced in a study of cytomegalovirus exposure and HLA in healthy donors. The PCR had 60 Vbeta and 13 Jbeta primers. The table came from immunoSEQ multiplex PCR; TCRdb's copy has only in-frame clones and leaves some out. The table has 73,000 or so clones, around 76% seen once; the top ten hold 6.3%. The sample consisted of PBMCs. These receptors were taken from a man aged 45 to 65 in good health and CMV-seronegative.

The chain recombines TRBV5-1 with TRBJ1-1; a weak D match, TRBD1 (5 bases). Trimming cost V 3 bases and J 0 bases, with 15 bases left between them. Looked up from germline, CDR1 is SGHRS and CDR2 is YFSETQ. There are 16 residues in the CDR3. CDR3 bases: TGCGCCAGCAGCTCAGTACTTGACAGCATGAACACTGAAGCTTTCTTT. This sequence encodes CASSSVLDSMNTEAFF.

The chain carries TRBV7-9 and TRBJ2-1, with D perhaps matching TRBD1 (6 bases). This CDR3 spans 16 amino acids. Germline assignment: CDR1 SEHNR and CDR2 FQNEAQ (reference sequence). The germline V and J ends were trimmed by 1 base and 4 bases, with 14 bases remaining between them. The CDR3 sequence: CASSLDAGALYNEQFF. In DNA, the CDR3 is TGTGCCAGCAGCTTAGACGCAGGGGCCCTTTACAATGAGCAGTTCTTC.

The chain employs TRBV11-2 and TRBJ2-3; no clear D. V lost 1 base, J lost 1 base, and 3 bases lay in between. CDR3 size: 13 residues. Germline V gene lookup returns CDR1 SGHAT and CDR2 FQNNGV. The CDR3 reads CASSLAGTDTQYF. CDR3 in DNA: TGTGCCAGCAGCTTAGCTGGCACAGATACGCAGTATTTT. Full variable domain (missing parts from reference TRBV11-2 and TRBJ2-3): EAGVAQSPRYKIIEKRQSVAFWCNPISGHATLYWYQQILGQGPKLLIQFQNNGVVDDSQLPKDRFSAERLKGVDSTLKIQPAKLEDSAVYLCASSLAGTDTQYFGPGTRLTVL.

V is TRBV30 and J is TRBJ2-1; 8 nucleotides line up with TRBD2. The CDR3 spans 16 residues. Unmatched junction bases numbered 16, after V lost 7 bases and J lost 5 bases. CDR1 is GTSNPN and CDR2 is SVGIG in the germline V gene (reference sequence). CDR3 sequence (DNA): TGTGCCTCGCCTTTACCAATAGCGGGGAGAAACAATGAGCAGTTCTTC. It encodes CASPLPIAGRNNEQFF.

The rearrangement uses TRBV28 and TRBJ2-7; TRBD1 matches 11 bases. Looked up from germline, CDR1 is MDHEN and CDR2 is SYDVKM. The CDR3 has 15 residues. V lost 6 bases and J lost 2; bases outside the gene matches: 6. CDR3 bases: TGTGCCAGCAGGAGCTTGGGACAGGGGGCCTACGAGCAGTACTTC. This encodes CASRSLGQGAYEQYF. Full variable domain (missing parts from reference TRBV28 and TRBJ2-7): DVKVTQSSRYLVKRTGEKVFLECVQDMDHENMFWYRQDPGLGLRLIYFSYDVKMKEKGDIPEGYSVSREKKERFSLILESASTNQTSMYLCASRSLGQGAYEQYFGPGTRLTVT.

This clone occurred a few times. The chain carries TRBV4-1 and TRBJ1-1, with 10 bases aligning to TRBD1. CDR1 is MGHRA, CDR2 YSYEKL, per germline. Trimming at V came to 5 bases and at J to 2 bases, leaving 8 bases not matched to a gene. CDR3 size: 16 residues. CDR3 region: CASSSRTGGVNTEAFF. The CDR3 region has the DNA TGCGCCAGCAGCAGCCGGACAGGGGGGGTCAACACTGAAGCTTTCTTT.

V is TRBV7-9 and J is TRBJ2-1; 9 bases are shared with TRBD2. Germline CDR1 reads SEHNR; CDR2 reads FQNEAQ (reference sequence). The CDR3 is 17 amino acids. Trimming took 0 bases from V and 0 from J; bases not matched to a gene: 3. CDR3 in DNA: TGTGCCAGCAGCTTAGCGGAACTAGCGGGCTCCTACAATGAGCAGTTCTTC. This translates into CASSLAELAGSYNEQFF.

The chain is built from TRBV28 and TRBJ1-5, with D tentatively TRBD1 (5 bases). CDR1 is MDHEN and CDR2 is SYDVKM in the germline V gene. CDR3 length: 16 amino acids. The V gene lost 1 base and the J gene lost 6 bases, with 16 bases spanning the gap. The DNA for the CDR3 is TGTGCCAGCAGTTTATTCCTGGGGGGGAGGGGTCAGCCCCAGCATTTT. Protein: CASSLFLGGRGQPQHF.

This chain links TRBV5-8 with TRBJ2-3; 7 bases match TRBD1. CDR1 is SGHTS and CDR2 is YDEGEE in the germline V gene. There are 15 residues in the CDR3. V lost 4 bases to trimming and J lost 0 bases; unmatched junction nucleotides: 5. CDR3 protein: CASSPGQTSTDTQYF. The CDR3 DNA sequence: TGTGCCAGCAGCCCGGGACAGACTAGCACAGATACGCAGTATTTT.

This sequence joins TRBV6-1 and TRBJ2-4; perhaps TRBD2 as D (5 bases). The CDR3 is 14 residues long. Trimming took off 8 bases at V and 1 base at J, with 12 bases between the two ends. CDR1 and CDR2 (germline): MNHNS, SASEGT. The CDR3 DNA reads as TGTGCCAGCGGAGACTACTTGGCCAAAAACATTCAGTACTTC. Amino acids: CASGDYLAKNIQYF.

The V gene is TRBV6-5, the J gene TRBJ1-2; 7 bases are shared with TRBD1. CDR3 length equals 13 residues. Trimming took 10 bases from V and 4 from J; bases not matched to a gene: 9. Germline V gene sequence: CDR1 MNHEY, CDR2 SVGAGI. CDR3 in DNA: TGTGCCACCCTCACAGGGGTCGGCTATGGCTACACCTTC. It translates to CATLTGVGYGYTF.

This clone was detected a few times. The chain uses TRBV6-5 and TRBJ1-3; D is ambiguous. Per the germline V gene, CDR1 is MNHEY and CDR2 is SVGAGI. Deletions cut 8 bases from V and 9 bases from J, with 14 bases between. This CDR3 has 12 residues. The CDR3 DNA follows: TGTGCCAGCTGGGGAGGAATCGGCACCATATATTTT. The encoded protein is CASWGGIGTIYF.

This clone was counted once. This CDR3 is also generated by other DNA sequences in the sample. The V and J genes are TRBV15 and TRBJ1-5; D not certain. V lost 1 base to trimming and J lost 0 bases, with 4 bases between them. Per germline, CDR1 LNHNV and CDR2 YYDKDF (reference sequence). CDR3 length equals 14 residues. The CDR3 loop reads CATSRAVSNQPQHF. CDR3 sequence (DNA): TGTGCCACCAGCAGAGCTGTTAGCAATCAGCCCCAGCATTTT. The complete variable domain, with remaining parts taken from reference TRBV15 and TRBJ1-5, reads DAMVIQNPRYQVTQFGKPVTLSCSQTLNHNVMYWYQQKSSQAPKLLFHYYDKDFNNEADTPDNFQSRRPNTSFCFLDIRSPGLGDTAMYLCATSRAVSNQPQHFGDGTRLSIL.

This clone was picked up a small number of times. In nucleotides, the CDR3 is TGTGCCAGCAGAGCGTTTTGGAACAGCAATCAGCCCCAGCATTTT. Translating gives CASRAFWNSNQPQHF. The rearrangement joins TRBV6-5 to TRBJ1-5; no firm D call. CDR1 and CDR2 from the germline V gene are MNHEY and SVGAGI. V was trimmed by 6 bases and J by 1 base, leaving 13 bases between them. This CDR3 comprises 15 residues.

The chain joins TRBV4-2 to TRBJ1-4; TRBD1 matches 10 bases. CDR3 length: 18 residues. The V gene end was trimmed by 0 bases and the J gene end by 7 bases; junction bases not matched to a gene: 11. Germline V gene data show CDR1 as LGHNA and CDR2 as YNFKEQ. In nucleotides, the CDR3 is TGTGCCAGCAGCCAAGATCGGGACAGGGGATCTCCCAGTGAAAAACTGTTTTTT. Translating it yields CASSQDRDRGSPSEKLFF.

The rearrangement uses TRBV5-4 and TRBJ2-3; D ambiguous. Between the trimmed V and J ends, which lost 4 bases and 10 bases, there was a span of 22 bases. The germline V gene encodes CDR1 SGHNT and CDR2 YYREEE (reference sequence). This CDR3 region has 15 residues. The CDR3 DNA reads TGTGCCAGCAGCCCGAAAACAGCCCCTCAAACGTCGCAGTATTTT. It translates to CASSPKTAPQTSQYF.

This clone was seen a few times. The chain joins TRBV6-5 to TRBJ2-7; 8 nucleotides agree with TRBD1. The CDR3 is 13 residues long. The V segment lost 5 bases and the J segment 6 bases; nucleotides outside the gene matches: 6. The germline V gene has CDR1 MNHEY and CDR2 SVGAGI. CDR3: CASSDSGGVEQYF. In DNA, the CDR3 is TGTGCCAGCAGTGATTCAGGGGGCGTCGAGCAGTACTTC.

The chain has TRBV4-1 and TRBJ2-2, with D possibly being TRBD1 (6 bases). Trimming took 8 bases from V and 5 from J, leaving 21 bases between them. Germline values: CDR1 MGHRA, CDR2 YSYEKL. The CDR3 length is 16 residues. CDR3 amino acids: CASRDMLSGTTGELFF. The DNA for the CDR3 is TGCGCCAGCCGGGACATGCTTTCCGGGACGACCGGGGAGCTGTTTTTT.

The genes are TRBV5-4 and TRBJ2-3; maybe TRBD1 (6 bases). This CDR3 has 14 amino acids. Germline CDR1 is SGHNT and CDR2 is YYREEE (reference sequence). The V gene lost 4 bases and the J gene lost 4 bases, with 13 bases spanning the gap. CDR3 region: CASSLQQGSDTQYF. CDR3 in DNA: TGTGCCAGCAGCCTCCAACAGGGTTCAGATACGCAGTATTTT.

The V gene is TRBV5-1, the J gene TRBJ2-5, with a weak D call TRBD1 (5 bases). Germline V CDR1 and CDR2: SGHRS, YFSETQ. This CDR3 has 18 residues. V lost 0 bases to trimming and J lost 5 bases, with 23 bases between them. The CDR3 is CASSLARAGRPMVETQYF. The CDR3 nucleotides are TGCGCCAGCAGCTTGGCCAGGGCTGGACGACCAATGGTGGAGACCCAGTACTTC.

This sequence joins TRBV7-8 and TRBJ2-7; 8 bases line up with TRBD1. This CDR3 comprises 17 residues. CDR1 is SGHVS and CDR2 is FQNEAQ in the germline V gene. Trimming at V came to 1 base and at J to 12 bases, leaving 20 bases not matched to a gene. This chain's CDR3 is CASSLVSFRDRTSRWYF. CDR3 nucleotide sequence: TGTGCCAGCAGCTTAGTAAGTTTCAGGGACAGGACCTCACGGTGGTACTTC.